These T cell receptor beta chains were read from a single sample in a study of CD8+ T cells in alopecia areata. Only in-frame clones appear in the TCRdb table, and some are missing; sequencing was by immunoSEQ multiplex PCR. The table records 200,000 to 250,000 clones, 64% of them present only once. The sequencing here drew on CD4+ T cells sorted from blood, taken at week 4, from a patient treated with tofacitinib. The receptors originated from a human donor with alopecia areata. CDR3s include the opening cysteine and the closing phenylalanine or tryptophan. D genes are given only for firm matches. Expanded clones are given a class, and other clones once, few, many or no size at all.

V gene	J gene	clone size	D gene	CDR3 DNA	CDR3 protein
TRBV9	TRBJ1-1	NA	NA	TGTGCCAGCAGCGTAGCTCAAGGGGGCACTGAAGCTTTCTTT	CASSVAQGGTEAFF
TRBV5-1	TRBJ2-2	NA	NA	TGCGCCAGCAGCAAGGAGTTCACCGGGGAGCTGTTTTTT	CASSKEFTGELFF
TRBV10-3	TRBJ2-3	NA	TRBD2	TGTGCCATCAGAGCCGGGACTACCGACCTCACAGATACGCAGTATTTT	CAIRAGTTDLTDTQYF
TRBV29-1	TRBJ2-4	NA	TRBD1	TGCAGCGTCCTAGGGACAGGAACTGCCAAAAACATTCAGTACTTC	CSVLGTGTAKNIQYF
TRBV4-3	TRBJ2-6	NA	NA	TGCGCCAGCAGCCAAGGGCGGGGTTCTGGGGCCAACGTCCTGACTTTC	CASSQGRGSGANVLTF
TRBV29-1	TRBJ1-2	few	NA	TGCAGCGTTGGTACCCGGGGTTCCTCCGGCTACACCTTC	CSVGTRGSSGYTF
TRBV14	TRBJ2-7	NA	NA	TGTGCCAGCAGCCAAGATCCAGGGAGCTCCTACGAGCAGTACTTC	CASSQDPGSSYEQYF
TRBV4-3	TRBJ2-1	NA	TRBD2	TGCGCCAGCAGCCAAGATTCGGCCCTAGCGGGGGGGGTTAGCCAGTTCTTC	CASSQDSALAGGVSQFF
TRBV30	TRBJ2-5	NA	NA	TGTGCCTGGGACGGTGGTCAAGAGACCCAGTACTTC	CAWDGGQETQYF
TRBV29-1	TRBJ1-2	NA	NA	TGCAGCGTTGGCGGGGAGTCTAACTATGGCTACACCTTC	CSVGGESNYGYTF
TRBV7-2	TRBJ2-3	NA	NA	TGTGCCAGCAGGAAGGAGGGGGCGGGCACAGATACGCAGTATTTT	CASRKEGAGTDTQYF
TRBV11-2	TRBJ2-7	NA	NA	TGTGCCAGCAGCTTGGGGGGCTTCGGGCAGTACTTC	CASSLGGFGQYF
TRBV12-2	TRBJ1-6	NA	NA	TGTGCAAGTCGCTTCCGGACAGGGGGCCTCTATAATTCACCCCTCCACTTT	CASRFRTGGLYNSPLHF
TRBV2	TRBJ1-6	NA	NA	TGTGCCAGCAGTGTGGAAGGGCTCGGCTTGGGCTCACCCCTCCACTTT	CASSVEGLGLGSPLHF
TRBV7-2	TRBJ2-5	few	NA	TGTGCCAGCAGCCCCCGGACAGTACAAGAGACCCAGTACTTC	CASSPRTVQETQYF
TRBV9	TRBJ1-3	NA	NA	TGTGCCAGCACTCGGACGGTCTCTGGAAACACCATATATTTT	CASTRTVSGNTIYF
TRBV12-5	TRBJ2-5	few	NA	TGTGCTAGTGCCCGGGGGAGGGGGCTACCACAGGAGACCCAGTACTTC	CASARGRGLPQETQYF
TRBV30	TRBJ2-5	many	NA	TGTGCCTGGAGGAGGCGTCAGGGTAAAGAGACCCAGTACTTC	CAWRRRQGKETQYF
TRBV30	TRBJ2-7	NA	NA	TGTGCCTGGAGCCCCCAGGTGTACGAGCAGTACTTC	CAWSPQVYEQYF
TRBV5-4	TRBJ1-2	few	NA	TGTGCCAGCAGACATCGAGCCAGGGCTTCGGTTGGCTACACCTTC	CASRHRARASVGYTF
TRBV7-2	TRBJ1-5	few	NA	TGTGCCAGCAGCCTTGAAGGGTCCCAGCCCCAGCATTTT	CASSLEGSQPQHF
TRBV20-1	TRBJ2-1	NA	TRBD2	TGCAGTGCTCTTAGCGGGGGGGCCACGTTCTTC	CSALSGGATFF
TRBV18	TRBJ1-5	NA	TRBD1	TGTGCCAGCTCACGCTATGGGACAGGGGGCGATCAGCCCCAGCATTTT	CASSRYGTGGDQPQHF
TRBV18	TRBJ1-5	NA	TRBD1	TGTGCCAGCTCACCCGGACAGGGCGGTCAGCCCCAGCATTTT	CASSPGQGGQPQHF
TRBV29-1	TRBJ2-5	NA	NA	TGCAGCGCCGGGGATGGAGCCCTGTACCAGGGGACCCAGTACTTC	CSAGDGALYQGTQYF
TRBV6-5	TRBJ2-7	NA	NA	TGTGCCAGCAGGACGGACATAGCCTACGAGCAGTACTTC	CASRTDIAYEQYF
TRBV18	TRBJ2-5	few	NA	TGTGCCAGCTCTTCAGGGCGGAGGGAGACCCAGTACTTC	CASSSGRRETQYF
TRBV7-9	TRBJ2-4	NA	TRBD2	TGTGCCAGCAGCTTATACGGGGGGAAAATAAACATTCAGTACTTC	CASSLYGGKINIQYF
TRBV5-1	TRBJ1-1	NA	NA	TGCGCCAGCAGCTTGAGATCGGGCGGACCGAACACTGAAGCTTTCTTT	CASSLRSGGPNTEAFF
TRBV4-1	TRBJ2-3	NA	TRBD2	TGCGCCAGCAGCCAAGAGCCAGCGGGACGCACAGATACGCAGTATTTT	CASSQEPAGRTDTQYF
TRBV7-2	TRBJ2-3	NA	NA	TGTGCCAGCAGCTTAGTGGGGGGGGGCGGCACAGATACGCAGTATTTT	CASSLVGGGGTDTQYF
TRBV25-1	TRBJ2-2	NA	NA	TGTGCCAGCAGTGGGGGGACGGGATACACCGGGGAGCTGTTTTTT	CASSGGTGYTGELFF
TRBV2	TRBJ1-1	NA	NA	TGTGCCAGCAGTGATGAGGTTTCCCAAGTCCAAGCTTTCTTT	CASSDEVSQVQAFF
TRBV19	TRBJ2-1	NA	NA	TGTGCCAGTAGTAGTGTGAGATTGGGGGGCAATGAGCAGTTCTTC	CASSSVRLGGNEQFF
TRBV9	TRBJ1-6	NA	NA	TGTGCCAGCAGCGTAGGGGTCGAGGTAGTTCGGACACCCCTCCACTTT	CASSVGVEVVRTPLHF
TRBV29-1	TRBJ2-3	NA	TRBD1	TGCAGCGTGGGGGGACAGGGGGTCGGGACAGATACGCAGTATTTT	CSVGGQGVGTDTQYF
TRBV29-1	TRBJ1-1	few	NA	TGCAGCGTTGAAGATCCAGGGAGTGGCACTGAAGCTTTCTTT	CSVEDPGSGTEAFF
TRBV5-1	TRBJ2-3	few	TRBD2	TGCGCCAGCGGTAGGGACTACCCGTCCGATACGCAGTATTTT	CASGRDYPSDTQYF
TRBV30	TRBJ2-3	NA	NA	TGTGCCTGGACCGGGGGCCTCAGCACAGATACGCAGTATTTT	CAWTGGLSTDTQYF
TRBV2	TRBJ1-2	NA	NA	TGTGCCAGCAGTGACTCATGGGACTATGGCTACACCTTC	CASSDSWDYGYTF
TRBV2	TRBJ2-3	many	TRBD2	TGTGCCAGCAGTGGGACTAGCAACAAGTATTTT	CASSGTSNKYF
TRBV29-1	TRBJ2-2	few	TRBD1	TGCAGCGTTGCAGGACAGGTGGGGGCCGGGGAGCTGTTTTTT	CSVAGQVGAGELFF
TRBV7-2	TRBJ2-7	few	NA	TGTGCCAGCAGCTTAGCGGCAGGGAACTCCTACGAGCAGTACTTC	CASSLAAGNSYEQYF
TRBV7-2	TRBJ1-6	few	TRBD1	TGTGCCAGCAGCTTGGGACAGGCCTATAATTCACCCCTCCACTTT	CASSLGQAYNSPLHF
TRBV27	TRBJ1-6	once	TRBD1	TGTGCCAGCAGTTTAGGGACAGGGGGCAATTCACCCCTCCACTTT	CASSLGTGGNSPLHF
TRBV4-1	TRBJ1-4	NA	NA	TGCGCCAGCAGCCAACGAATCCCGGCAGTGAATGAAAAACTGTTTTTT	CASSQRIPAVNEKLFF
TRBV7-2	TRBJ2-5	NA	NA	TGTGCCAGCAGCGGGCCTTGGGAGAGGGAGACCCAGTACTTC	CASSGPWERETQYF
TRBV6-5	TRBJ1-2	once	TRBD1	TGTGCCAGCAGTTCGGGACAGGGACGTGGCTACACCTTC	CASSSGQGRGYTF
TRBV6-1	TRBJ2-7	once	NA	TGTGCCTGCGGGGCCCCCTCTTCCTACGAGCAGTACTTC	CACGAPSSYEQYF
TRBV6-5	TRBJ2-5	NA	NA	TGTGCCAGCAAAGAGGGATGGGTCAAAGAGACCCAGTACTTC	CASKEGWVKETQYF
TRBV7-9	TRBJ2-7	NA	NA	TGTGCCAGCAGCTTGGGGGCTCGGCAGGGGTGGGAGCAGTACTTC	CASSLGARQGWEQYF
TRBV10-3	TRBJ2-3	NA	TRBD2	TGTGCCATCACCCAGCGGGGGAGCACAGATACGCAGTATTTT	CAITQRGSTDTQYF
TRBV29-1	TRBJ1-3	NA	TRBD1	TGCAGCGTCTCGACCGGGACAGGGTCTGGAAACACCATATATTTT	CSVSTGTGSGNTIYF
TRBV2	TRBJ1-1	NA	NA	TGTGCCAGCAGTTTAACAGAGAACACTGAAGCTTTCTTT	CASSLTENTEAFF
TRBV5-6	TRBJ1-4	NA	NA	TGTGCCAGCAGCTTACCAGGGATTAATGAAAAACTGTTTTTT	CASSLPGINEKLFF
TRBV23-1	TRBJ1-2	NA	TRBD1	TGCGCCAGCAGCCCTAGGACAGGGTGTCAGAACTATGGCTACACCTTC	CASSPRTGCQNYGYTF